The 20 T cell receptor beta chains given below trace back to one sample, sequenced in a study of blood T cell repertoires in COVID-19. Profiled with immunoSEQ multiplex PCR; TCRdb holds only in-frame clones, not every one. The repertoire holds 300,000 to 400,000 clones, with around nine tenths as singletons. Sequencing was done on a sample of peripheral blood. The receptor source for this set is a woman aged 18-29 years who had recovered from COVID-19.

Details on this clone: A far larger clone lies a single base away; this is likely a read error. The chain couples TRBV11-3 to TRBJ2-1, with TRBD2 matching over 9 bases. V was clipped by 1 base and J by 4 bases; unmatched bases: 2. CDR1 is SGHNT, CDR2 YENEEA, per germline. The CDR3 is 15 amino acids. CDR3 sequence: CASSLGLADYNEQFF. CDR3 DNA: TGTGCCAGCAGCTTAGGACTAGCGGATTACAATGAGCAGTTCTTC.

The V and J genes are TRBV5-6 and TRBJ2-7; a weak D match, TRBD1 (5 bases). This CDR3 comprises 12 residues. CDR1 is SGHDT, CDR2 YYEEEE, per germline. V lost 0 bases, J lost 5 bases, and 6 bases lay in between. The CDR3 DNA reads TGTGCCAGCAGCTTGGCAGGGCACGAGCAGTACGTC. It specifies CASSLAGHEQYV.

The table lists this clone with a few counts. This chain uses TRBV24-1 with TRBJ2-2; tentatively, D is TRBD1 (6 bases). CDR1 and CDR2 from the germline V gene are KGHDR and SFDVKD. This CDR3 is 14 amino acids long. Trimming shortened V by 5 bases and J by 0 bases, and 6 bases separated the two germline ends. This CDR3 reads CATSGDTNTGELFF. As DNA, the CDR3 is TGTGCCACCAGTGGGGACACGAACACCGGGGAGCTGTTTTTT.

The chain recombines TRBV6-5 with TRBJ2-7; tentatively, D is TRBD1 (6 bases). V lost 5 bases, J lost 6 bases, and 14 bases lay in between. Per the germline V gene, CDR1 is MNHEY and CDR2 is SVGAGI. CDR3 length: 13 residues. The CDR3 sequence: CASSRLQGSEQYV. The DNA for the CDR3 is TGTGCCAGCAGTCGTCTACAGGGAAGCGAGCAGTACGTC.

The chain uses TRBV15 and TRBJ1-2; D gene uncertain. This CDR3 has 13 amino acids. Trimming cost V 5 bases and J 5 bases, with 12 bases left between them. Germline CDR1 is LNHNV and CDR2 is YYDKDF (reference sequence). The CDR3 spells CATSSGNIYGYTF. CDR3 bases: TGTGCCACCAGCTCCGGGAATATTTATGGCTACACCTTC.

The chain recombines TRBV5-4 with TRBJ1-2, with a tentative D call TRBD1 (5 bases). Germline V gene data show CDR1 as SGHNT and CDR2 as YYREEE (reference sequence). The V gene lost 4 bases and the J gene lost 5 bases, with 15 bases spanning the gap. The CDR3 is made up of 14 amino acids. CDR3 sequence (DNA): TGTGCCAGCAGCGACAGATCGGGGGGATATGGCTACACCTTC. Its protein is CASSDRSGGYGYTF.

The gene calls are TRBV7-2 and TRBJ2-2; 10 bases align to TRBD1. Germline CDR1 is SGHTA and CDR2 is FQGNSA. J lost 5 bases, V lost 5 bases, and 5 bases had no gene match. The CDR3 is 15 residues long. CDR3 region: CASSPWTGGTGELFF. CDR3 DNA sequence: TGTGCCAGCAGCCCCTGGACAGGGGGTACCGGGGAGCTGTTTTTT.

DNA of the CDR3: TGTGCCAGTAATACTGAGGGGAGGGACGGGACCCAGTACTTC. Protein product: CASNTEGRDGTQYF. The chain couples TRBV19 to TRBJ2-5; 7 positions agree with TRBD2. The V gene end was trimmed by 7 bases and the J gene end by 7 bases; junction bases not matched to a gene: 12. This CDR3 comprises 14 residues. Germline values: CDR1 LNHDA, CDR2 SQIVND (reference sequence). Supplemented by reference TRBV19 and TRBJ2-5, the full variable domain reads DGGITQSPKYLFRKEGQNVTLSCEQNLNHDAMYWYRQDPGQGLRLIYYSQIVNDFQKGDIAEGYSVSREKKESFPLTVTSAQKNPTAFYLCASNTEGRDGTQYFGPGTRLLVL.

The chain is built from TRBV19 and TRBJ1-5; TRBD1 matches at 9 bases. Germline trimming cut 4 bases from V and 6 bases from J; bases unmatched to any gene: 1. This CDR3 is built from 13 residues. CDR1 is LNHDA, CDR2 SQIVND, per germline (reference sequence). CDR3 DNA: TGTGCCAGTAGTAAACAGGGGGCTCAGCCCCAGCATTTT. As protein: CASSKQGAQPQHF.

This chain uses TRBV9 with TRBJ2-1; a weak D match, TRBD2 (6 bases). The V gene lost 2 bases and the J gene lost 1 base, with 10 bases spanning the gap. This CDR3 is 15 amino acids long. CDR1 and CDR2 from the germline V gene are SGDLS and YYNGEE. The CDR3 region is CASSVDGRSYNEQFF. The DNA of the CDR3 is TGTGCCAGCAGCGTTGACGGGAGATCCTACAATGAGCAGTTCTTC.

This clone came up once. The rearrangement joins TRBV7-8 to TRBJ1-6; D is unresolved. This CDR3 contains 13 residues. V shed 3 bases and J shed 8 bases, with 8 bases lying between them. Germline V lookup: CDR1 SGHVS, CDR2 FQNEAQ. CDR3 DNA sequence: TGTGCCAGCAGCTTCGGGATGGATTCACCCCTCCACTTT. Its translation is CASSFGMDSPLHF.

The chain employs TRBV29-1 and TRBJ2-3, with a possible D match to TRBD2 (8 bases). Trimming removed 1 base from V and 6 bases from J, with 17 bases in between. Germline CDR1 is SQVTM and CDR2 is ANQGSEA. CDR3 length: 15 amino acids. The CDR3 is CSVEGGTRGQDTQYF. The CDR3 DNA reads as TGCAGCGTTGAAGGGGGGACTAGGGGGCAGGATACGCAGTATTTT.

V is TRBV10-3 and J is TRBJ2-1; 9 nucleotides match TRBD2. The CDR3 consists of 15 residues. Trimming took 0 bases from V and 4 from J; bases not matched to a gene: 1. From germline, CDR1 is ENHRY and CDR2 SYGVKD. This CDR3 reads CAISESAGGYNEQFF. The CDR3 DNA follows: TGTGCCATCAGTGAGTCGGCGGGAGGGTACAATGAGCAGTTCTTC.

The V call is TRBV4-1, the J call TRBJ2-1; perhaps TRBD2 as D (5 bases). This CDR3 spans 16 amino acids. Trimming stripped 4 bases from V and 2 bases from J, with 15 bases between. Germline assignment: CDR1 MGHRA and CDR2 YSYEKL. The CDR3 DNA is TGCGCCAGCAGCCGCCGTGGAGCGGAAACCTACAATGAGCAGTTCTTC. Translated, it gives CASSRRGAETYNEQFF.

The rearrangement links TRBV4-1 to TRBJ2-3; 9 nucleotides line up with TRBD2. V dropped 3 bases and J dropped 2; count of bases not matched to a gene: 9. Germline lookup yields CDR1 MGHRA and CDR2 YSYEKL. CDR3 length equals 17 residues. CDR3 loop: CASSQTDLAGDTDTQYF. The CDR3 DNA is TGCGCCAGCAGCCAGACGGATTTAGCGGGAGACACAGATACGCAGTATTTT.

The genes are TRBV4-3 and TRBJ2-1, with 10 bases identical to TRBD2. This CDR3 is 17 amino acids long. The V and J ends lost 4 bases and 2 bases, in that order; junction bases with no gene match: 8. The germline gives CDR1 LGHNA, CDR2 YSLEER. The CDR3 here is CASSPIRTSGTYNEQFF. CDR3 nucleotide sequence: TGCGCCAGCAGCCCAATTAGGACTAGCGGTACCTACAATGAGCAGTTCTTC.

The rearrangement joins TRBV6-5 to TRBJ1-1; D is unresolved. The ends were cut back, 5 bases at V and 7 bases at J, with 11 bases in the middle. CDR1 and CDR2 from the germline V gene are MNHEY and SVGAGI. The CDR3 covers 12 residues. CDR3 region: CASSTREDEAFF. The CDR3 DNA sequence: TGTGCCAGCAGTACGCGGGAAGATGAAGCTTTCTTT.

The rearrangement links TRBV29-1 to TRBJ1-2; 8 bases fit TRBD1. Germline loops: CDR1 SQVTM, CDR2 ANQGSEA. V shed 7 bases, J shed 1 base, and the junction held 5 bases outside the gene matches. There are 13 residues in the CDR3. CDR3 DNA sequence: TGCAGCGCTCTGACAGGGGATAACTATGGCTACACCTTC. Protein: CSALTGDNYGYTF.

The rearrangement links TRBV7-2 to TRBJ2-3; TRBD2 matches at 8 bases. Germline CDR1 is SGHTA and CDR2 is FQGNSA. This CDR3 is 16 amino acids long. V gave up 7 bases and J gave up 4 bases; unmatched junction bases: 13. The CDR3 DNA reads as TGTGCCAGCACCCCCCTAGACGGGAGGGCGCCAGATACGCAGTATTTT. Translated: CASTPLDGRAPDTQYF.

The chain combines TRBV20-1 with TRBJ1-5, with D hard to call. Germline CDR1 is DFQATT and CDR2 is SNEGSKA (reference sequence). CDR3 length equals 15 residues. V lost 3 bases to trimming and J lost 2 bases, with 14 bases between them. In DNA, the CDR3 is TGCAGTGCTAGTCCCCCCGGGAGACGCAATCAGCCCCAGCATTTT. Protein product: CSASPPGRRNQPQHF.